This is a list of T cell receptor beta chains from one sample in a study of blood T cell repertoires in COVID-19. TCRdb keeps only in-frame clones here, not all; method: immunoSEQ multiplex PCR. The sample has 150,000 to 200,000 clones; about 92% are singletons. Source material: peripheral blood. The receptors shown here come from a woman in her fifties or sixties with COVID-19, enrolled during active disease. The CDR3 runs from the conserved cysteine through the conserved F or W. D genes are given only for firm matches. Expanded clones are given a class, and other clones once, few, many or no size at all.

>TRBJ1-1|16|TRBD1|NA|TRBV25-1
TGTGCCAGCAGTGGTTTGATATCACAGGGGACCACTGAAGCTTTCTTT
CASSGLISQGTTEAFF
>TRBJ1-4|12|NA|NA|TRBV19
TGTGCCAGTGGGGCGGGAAGTGAAAAACTGTTTTTT
CASGAGSEKLFF
>TRBJ2-5|12|TRBD2|NA|TRBV30
TGTGCCTGGACATCTAGCGGTGAGACCCAGTACTTC
CAWTSSGETQYF
>TRBJ2-3|14|NA|NA|TRBV30
TGTGCCTGGAGTAGAACAGGTCTCACAGATACGCAGTATTTT
CAWSRTGLTDTQYF
>TRBJ2-5|17|TRBD1|NA|TRBV15
TGTGCCACCAGCAGAGGAGGGGGCCGCGGGTACCAAGAGACCCAGTACTTC
CATSRGGGRGYQETQYF
>TRBJ2-1|16|NA|NA|TRBV24-1
TGTGCCACCAGTGATAGCCTAGACAGAACCTACAATGAGCAGTTCTTC
CATSDSLDRTYNEQFF
>TRBJ1-4|14|NA|NA|TRBV4-1
TGCGCCAGCAGCCAAGGAACAGGGAATGAAAAACTGTTTTTT
CASSQGTGNEKLFF
>TRBJ1-2|17|TRBD1|once|TRBV30
TGTGCCTGGAGTGGAGAGGGACAGGGGCATCGTGAGTATGGCTACACCTTC
CAWSGEGQGHREYGYTF
>TRBJ2-1|15|TRBD2|NA|TRBV25-1
TGTGCCAGCCTTAGCGGGGGAGCATGGGGCAATGAGCAGTTCTTC
CASLSGGAWGNEQFF
>TRBJ1-1|13|TRBD1|NA|TRBV12-3/TRBV12-4
TGTGCCAGCAGTCGCAGGGGGCTGACTGAAGCTTTCTTT
CASSRRGLTEAFF
>TRBJ1-5|15|NA|NA|TRBV6-5
TGTGCCAGCAGTTGGGCCAGGGGTAGCAATCAGCCCCAGCATTTT
CASSWARGSNQPQHF
>TRBJ1-3|14|TRBD1|NA|TRBV7-2
TGTGCCAGCAGCTTAACAGGGGGCTTAAACACCATATATTTT
CASSLTGGLNTIYF
>TRBJ2-3|15|TRBD2|NA|TRBV24-1
TGTGCCACTGGTACTAGCGAGGGCGTGGCAGATACGCAGTATTTT
CATGTSEGVADTQYF
>TRBJ2-7|15|TRBD2|NA|TRBV18
TGTGCCAGCTCACCCGGGACTAGAGGAAAAGGCGAGCAGTACTTC
CASSPGTRGKGEQYF
>TRBJ2-5|17|TRBD2|NA|TRBV6-2/TRBV6-3
TGTGCCAGCAGTTACCCGGGACTAGCGGGGGCCGGGGAGACCCAGTACTTC
CASSYPGLAGAGETQYF
>TRBJ1-1|14|TRBD1|NA|TRBV9
TGTGCCAGCAGCGTTGTGACAGGGGCCACTGAAGCTTTCTTT
CASSVVTGATEAFF
>TRBJ1-5|14|NA|once|TRBV19
TGTGCCAGTAGCGATCCAGGCAGCAATCAGCCCCAGCATTTT
CASSDPGSNQPQHF
>TRBJ1-2|14|NA|once|TRBV5-5
TGTGCCAGCAGCTCTGGACAGTGGGGCTATGGCTACACCTTC
CASSSGQWGYGYTF
>TRBJ1-5|13|NA|NA|TRBV2
TGTGCCTCTACGGGGGGGGGTCGGCAGCCCCAGCATTTT
CASTGGGRQPQHF
>TRBJ1-6|14|TRBD1|NA|TRBV19
TGTGCCAGTAGTCAGACAGGGGTTAATTCACCCCTCCACTTT
CASSQTGVNSPLHF
>TRBJ1-6|17|TRBD1|NA|TRBV3-1/TRBV3-2
TGTGCCAGCAGCCAACCTTCTGGGACAGGGGGTAATTCACCCCTCCACTTT
CASSQPSGTGGNSPLHF
>TRBJ2-7|15|NA|NA|TRBV7-2
TGTGCCAGCAGCCGCGAACGGGGGGCATCCTACGAGCAGTACTTC
CASSRERGASYEQYF
>TRBJ1-1|13|NA|NA|TRBV6-2/TRBV6-3
TGTGCCAGCAGTTATAGGGGGTGGACTGAAGCTTTCTTT
CASSYRGWTEAFF
>TRBJ1-1|13|NA|NA|TRBV6-5
TGTGCCACGCAGGGGTTTGGGAACACTGAAGCTTTCTTT
CATQGFGNTEAFF
>TRBJ1-1|13|NA|NA|TRBV9
TGTGCCAGCAGCGTGGCAGGGCGCACTGAAGCTTTCTTT
CASSVAGRTEAFF
>TRBJ2-5|14|NA|NA|TRBV19
TGTGCCAGTAACTCAGGGGGGCACCAAGAGACCCAGTACTTC
CASNSGGHQETQYF
>TRBJ1-6|14|NA|NA|TRBV7-2
TGTGCCAGCAGCGGGCAGCCTAATAATTCACCCCTCCACTTT
CASSGQPNNSPLHF
>TRBJ1-1|19|TRBD1|NA|TRBV23-1
TGCGCCAGCAGTCCCAACGGGGGGGACAGGGAAATCGGGAACACTGAAGCTTTCTTT
CASSPNGGDREIGNTEAFF
>TRBJ1-2|14|NA|NA|TRBV16
TGTGCCAGCAGCCATATAGGGGGAGACTATGGCTACACCTTC
CASSHIGGDYGYTF
>TRBJ1-2|13|NA|few|TRBV15
TGTGCCACCAGCAGAGATGGGGCTTATGGCTACACCTTC
CATSRDGAYGYTF
>TRBJ1-1|19|TRBD1|NA|TRBV6-1
TGTGCCAGCAGTGTTGGAAGGGCAGGGGGGCTATGGAGGAACACTGAAGCTTTCTTT
CASSVGRAGGLWRNTEAFF
>TRBJ1-1|15|TRBD1|NA|TRBV5-1
TGCGCCAGCAGCCCCGGGACAGGGATGAACACTGAAGCTTTCTTT
CASSPGTGMNTEAFF
>TRBJ1-1|14|NA|NA|TRBV7-9
TGTGCCAGCAGCTTAGGACTGATGAACACTGAAGCTTTCTTT
CASSLGLMNTEAFF
>TRBJ1-2|13|NA|NA|TRBV19
TGTGCCAGTACCATAAGGGGAAGGTATGGCTACACCTTC
CASTIRGRYGYTF
>TRBJ1-2|16|TRBD1|NA|TRBV6-2/TRBV6-3
TGTGCCAGCAGTTACTCTTGGACAGGGGGCGTGGATGGCTACACCTTC
CASSYSWTGGVDGYTF
>TRBJ1-4|13|NA|NA|TRBV3-1/TRBV3-2
TGTGCCAGCAGCCAAGTTCGTAATGAAAAACTGTTTTTT
CASSQVRNEKLFF